This record covers a single TCR beta chain. This clonotype showed up just once. There is no known antigen for this receptor. No clone much larger than this one lies a single base away; base qualities are absent. The sample is drawn from a study of blood T cells in healthy people across ages (dated by TCRdb to between 2014 and 2017). Regarding the research as a whole: Template switching captured roughly one uniquely barcoded TCR beta cDNA molecule per two T cells in model experiments. Using deep sequencing normalized with unique cDNA molecular identifiers, the study measured how TCR beta repertoire diversity changes with age. Donors were grouped into four age groups: young (average about 15 years), middle-aged (39), aged (around 60) and long-lived (about 89). To avoid experimental bias, donors of different ages were spread randomly across the sequencing lanes. The study analyzed two additional independent replicas of 1 million unique cDNA reads from the same blood draw for two donors, one aged 18 to 29 and one aged 80 or older.

Inclusive of the bounding cysteine and phenylalanine, the CDR3 is 15 residues long. The sequence is cut down to CDR3 DNA, 45 bases in frame from base 1. Via the germline V gene, CDR1 is MGHDK and CDR2 SYGVNS. V drops 5 bases and J drops 5 bases, leaving 17 bases in between. The research as a whole found: A strong correlation was found between observed TCR beta diversity and the percentage of naive T cells measured by flow cytometry. Donor CMV infection status was unknown, potentially confounding age-related changes in expanded clonotypes. As age increased, observed TCR beta diversity per million T cells dropped in a roughly linear way, and a significant reduction was already evident by age approximately 40. Compared with the aged group, the long-lived group had more naive CD4+ T cells, fewer expanded clones and increased TCR diversity, suggesting age selection. Total diversity estimates from one million sequenced T cells were considered lower bounds and underestimates. Because profiling used bulk unsorted PBMCs, naive and antigen-experienced compartments could not be compared conclusively.

Donors were roughly 40 systemically healthy Caucasian individuals from Russia aged roughly 6 to 100 years. Roughly 11 milliliters of peripheral blood were drawn from each donor into EDTA-treated Vacutainer tubes. Ficoll-Paque density-gradient centrifugation was used to isolate PBMCs, with at least 7 million per sample. Trizol reagent was used to extract total RNA from the PBMCs, yielding at least 5 micrograms per sample. The percentages of naive CD45RAhigh/CD27high T cells were determined by flow cytometry on a PBMC aliquot from every donor. The library was obtained by 5' RACE. The second PCR ran for roughly 6 to 11 cycles and used a J-beta primer mix along with a sample-barcoded 5' primer. Each TCR beta cDNA molecule received a unique molecular identifier from a template-switch 5' adaptor carrying 12 random nucleotides. At least 2.5 million CDR3-containing paired-end reads were obtained from each sample. First-strand cDNA was synthesized from all RNA with the Mint cDNA synthesis kit, primed by a TRBC-specific oligonucleotide. All cDNA was treated with uracil-DNA glycosylase and then went through a first 18-cycle PCR with the universal primers M1SS and BC2_uni_R. The study's own analysis went as follows. Each sample was normalized by randomly selecting 1 million high-quality reads, each carrying a distinct molecular identifier. Instead of being binned into consensus sequences, reads that shared molecular identifiers were thrown out. CDR3 identification, clonotype clustering and error correction used MiTCR with a Q25 quality threshold and the strictest error-elimination algorithm. A nonparametric unseen species model using Euler transformation provided a lower-bound estimate of total TCR beta diversity. TCRdb passed the public sequencing reads through fastp at Q25 and MiXCR, retaining productive beta sequences. Rows with a matching CDR3 protein are joined into one entry that keeps the most common DNA and genes. The V and J calls were not made by the authors but by TCRdb's processing. For this sample there are 1.5 million to 2 million distinct CDR3 sequences; about two fifths appear just once. 20% to 25% of the sample is in the top ten clones.

The TCR comes from a human donor in good health. The sequenced sample was blood. This sequence uses TRBV25-1 and TRBJ2-3, with the D gene not confidently named. The CDR3 region: CASSFPGTKGDTQYF. The DNA reads TGTGCCAGCAGTTTCCCAGGAACCAAGGGAGATACGCAGTATTTT.